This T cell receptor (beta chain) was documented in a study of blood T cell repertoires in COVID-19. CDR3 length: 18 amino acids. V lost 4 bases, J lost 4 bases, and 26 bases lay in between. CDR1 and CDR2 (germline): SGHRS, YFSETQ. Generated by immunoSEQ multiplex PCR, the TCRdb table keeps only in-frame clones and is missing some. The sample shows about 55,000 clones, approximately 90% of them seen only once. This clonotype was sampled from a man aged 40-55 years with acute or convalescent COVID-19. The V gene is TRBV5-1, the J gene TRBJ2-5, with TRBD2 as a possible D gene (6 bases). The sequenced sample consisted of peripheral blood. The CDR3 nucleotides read TGCGCCAGCAGCCTAGGAGGGCAGTTGGGTCGGGTGCGAGAGACCCAGTACTTC. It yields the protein CASSLGGQLGRVRETQYF.